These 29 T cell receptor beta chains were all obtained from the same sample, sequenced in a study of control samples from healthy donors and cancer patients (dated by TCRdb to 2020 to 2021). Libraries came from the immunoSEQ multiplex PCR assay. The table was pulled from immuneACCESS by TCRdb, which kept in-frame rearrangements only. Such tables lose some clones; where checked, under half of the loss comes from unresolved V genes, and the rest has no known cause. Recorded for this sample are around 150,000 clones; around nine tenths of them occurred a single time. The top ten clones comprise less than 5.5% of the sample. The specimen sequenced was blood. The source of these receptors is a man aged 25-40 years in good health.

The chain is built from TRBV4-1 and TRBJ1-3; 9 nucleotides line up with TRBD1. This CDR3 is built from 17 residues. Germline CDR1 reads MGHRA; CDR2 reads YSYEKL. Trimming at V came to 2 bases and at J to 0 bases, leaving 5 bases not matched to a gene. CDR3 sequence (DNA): TGCGCCAGCAGCCAAAACCCGACAGGGGGCTCTGGAAACACCATATATTTT. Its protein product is CASSQNPTGGSGNTIYF.

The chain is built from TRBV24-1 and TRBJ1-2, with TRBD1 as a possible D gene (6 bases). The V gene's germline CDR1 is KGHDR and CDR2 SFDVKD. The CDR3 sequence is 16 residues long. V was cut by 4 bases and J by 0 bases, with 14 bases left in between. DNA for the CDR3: TGTGCCACCAGTGACCCCTCGGGACAAGCTAACTATGGCTACACCTTC. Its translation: CATSDPSGQANYGYTF.

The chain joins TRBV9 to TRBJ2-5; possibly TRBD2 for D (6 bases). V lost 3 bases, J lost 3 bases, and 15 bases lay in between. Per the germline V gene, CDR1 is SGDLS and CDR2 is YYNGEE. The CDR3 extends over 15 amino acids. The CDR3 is CASSAGRRGKETQYF. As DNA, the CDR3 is TGTGCCAGCAGCGCGGGTCGGCGGGGTAAAGAGACCCAGTACTTC.

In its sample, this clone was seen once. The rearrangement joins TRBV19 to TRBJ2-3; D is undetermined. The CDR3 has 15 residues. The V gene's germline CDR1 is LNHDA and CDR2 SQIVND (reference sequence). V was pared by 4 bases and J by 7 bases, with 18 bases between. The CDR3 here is CASSTDHYRKYTQYF. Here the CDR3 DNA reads TGTGCCAGTAGTACCGACCATTATAGGAAATATACGCAGTATTTT.

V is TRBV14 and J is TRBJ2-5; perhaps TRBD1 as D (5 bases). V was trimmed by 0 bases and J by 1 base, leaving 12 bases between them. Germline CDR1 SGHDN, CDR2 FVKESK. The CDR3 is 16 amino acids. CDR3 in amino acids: CASSQDWGPGQETQYF. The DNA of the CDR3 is TGTGCCAGCAGCCAAGATTGGGGCCCCGGCCAAGAGACCCAGTACTTC.

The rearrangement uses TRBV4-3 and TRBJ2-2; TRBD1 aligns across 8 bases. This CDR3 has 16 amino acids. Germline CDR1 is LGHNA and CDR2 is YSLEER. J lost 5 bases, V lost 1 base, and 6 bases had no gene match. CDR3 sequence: CASSQVRGQDTGELFF. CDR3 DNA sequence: TGCGCCAGCAGCCAAGTTCGGGGACAGGATACCGGGGAGCTGTTTTTT.

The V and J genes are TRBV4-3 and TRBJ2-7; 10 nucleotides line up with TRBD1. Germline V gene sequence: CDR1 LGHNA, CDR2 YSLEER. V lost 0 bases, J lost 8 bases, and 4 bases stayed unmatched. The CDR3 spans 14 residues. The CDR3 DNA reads TGCGCCAGCAGCCAAGACCCGGGACAGGGGCAGCAGTACTTC. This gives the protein CASSQDPGQGQQYF.

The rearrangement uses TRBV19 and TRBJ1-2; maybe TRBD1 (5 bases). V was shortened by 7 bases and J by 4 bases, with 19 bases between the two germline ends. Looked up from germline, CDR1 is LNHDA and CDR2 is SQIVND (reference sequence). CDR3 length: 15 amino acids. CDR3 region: CASNLGDWATYGYTF. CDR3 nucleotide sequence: TGTGCCAGTAACCTCGGGGACTGGGCTACCTATGGCTACACCTTC.

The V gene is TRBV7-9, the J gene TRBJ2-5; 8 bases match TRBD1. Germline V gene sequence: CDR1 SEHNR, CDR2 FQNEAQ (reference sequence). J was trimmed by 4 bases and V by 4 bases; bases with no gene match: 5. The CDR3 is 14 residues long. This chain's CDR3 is CASSSRTGTETQYF. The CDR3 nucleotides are TGTGCCAGCAGCTCTCGGACAGGGACAGAGACCCAGTACTTC.

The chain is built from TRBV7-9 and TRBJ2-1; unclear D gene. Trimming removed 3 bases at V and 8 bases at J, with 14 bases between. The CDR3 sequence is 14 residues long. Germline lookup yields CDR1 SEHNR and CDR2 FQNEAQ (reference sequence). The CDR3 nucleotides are TGTGCCAGCAGCTTTGACACGTATTGGGATGAGCAGTTCTTC. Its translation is CASSFDTYWDEQFF.

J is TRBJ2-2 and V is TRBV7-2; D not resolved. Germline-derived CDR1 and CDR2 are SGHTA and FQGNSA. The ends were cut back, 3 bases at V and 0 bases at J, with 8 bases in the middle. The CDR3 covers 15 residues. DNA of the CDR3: TGTGCCAGCAGCTTGGACGGACCGAACACCGGGGAGCTGTTTTTT. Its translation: CASSLDGPNTGELFF.

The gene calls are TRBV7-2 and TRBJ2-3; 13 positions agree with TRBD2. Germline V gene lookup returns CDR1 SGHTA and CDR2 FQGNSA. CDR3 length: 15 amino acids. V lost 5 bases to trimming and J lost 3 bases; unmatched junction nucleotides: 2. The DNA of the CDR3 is TGTGCCAGCAGCCCACTAGCGGGGGGGACAGATACGCAGTATTTT. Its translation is CASSPLAGGTDTQYF.

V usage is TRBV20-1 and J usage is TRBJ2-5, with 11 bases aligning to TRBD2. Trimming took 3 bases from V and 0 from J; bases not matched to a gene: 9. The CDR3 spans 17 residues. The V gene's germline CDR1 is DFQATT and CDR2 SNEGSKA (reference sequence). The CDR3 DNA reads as TGCAGTGCTAGTTATGTTAAGACTAGCGGGGACCAAGAGACCCAGTACTTC. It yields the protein CSASYVKTSGDQETQYF.

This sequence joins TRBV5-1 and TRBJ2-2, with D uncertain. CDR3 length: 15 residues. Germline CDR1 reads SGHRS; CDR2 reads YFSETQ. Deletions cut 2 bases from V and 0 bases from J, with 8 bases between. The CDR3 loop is CASSFSSTNTGELFF. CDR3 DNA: TGCGCCAGCAGCTTTTCAAGTACGAACACCGGGGAGCTGTTTTTT.

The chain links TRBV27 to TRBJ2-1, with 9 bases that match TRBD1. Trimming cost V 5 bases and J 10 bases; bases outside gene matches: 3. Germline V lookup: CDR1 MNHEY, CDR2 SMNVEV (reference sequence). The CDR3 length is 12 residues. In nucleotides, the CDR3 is TGTGCCAGCAGTCCCGGGACAGGGGAGCAGTTCTTC. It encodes CASSPGTGEQFF.

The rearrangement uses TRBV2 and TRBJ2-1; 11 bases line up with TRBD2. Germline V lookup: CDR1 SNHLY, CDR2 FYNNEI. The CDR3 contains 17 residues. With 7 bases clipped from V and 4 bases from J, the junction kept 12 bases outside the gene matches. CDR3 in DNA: TGTGCCAGCACTCGGCTCTCCGGGACTAGCGGATACAATGAGCAGTTCTTC. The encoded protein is CASTRLSGTSGYNEQFF.

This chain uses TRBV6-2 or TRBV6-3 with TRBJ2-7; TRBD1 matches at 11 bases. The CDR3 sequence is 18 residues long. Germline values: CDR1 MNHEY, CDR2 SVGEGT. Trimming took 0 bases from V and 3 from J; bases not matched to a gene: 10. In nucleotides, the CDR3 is TGTGCCAGCAGTTACTCGAGGACAGGGGGCGGTTGGGGCTACGAGCAGTACTTC. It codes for CASSYSRTGGGWGYEQYF.

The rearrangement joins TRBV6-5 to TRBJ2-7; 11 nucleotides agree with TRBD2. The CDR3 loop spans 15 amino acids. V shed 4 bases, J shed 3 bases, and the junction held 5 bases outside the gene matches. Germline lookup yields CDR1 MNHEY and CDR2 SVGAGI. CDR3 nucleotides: TGTGCCAGCAGTTCCCGACTAGCGGGGATCTACGAGCAGTACTTC. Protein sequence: CASSSRLAGIYEQYF.

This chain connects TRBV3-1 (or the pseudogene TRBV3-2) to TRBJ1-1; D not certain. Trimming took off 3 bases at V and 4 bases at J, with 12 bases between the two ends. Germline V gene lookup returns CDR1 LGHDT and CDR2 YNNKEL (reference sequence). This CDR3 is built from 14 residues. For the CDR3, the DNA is TGTGCCAGCAGCCACCGGGAACGGGTCACTGAAGCTTTCTTT. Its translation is CASSHRERVTEAFF.

The CDR3 region has the DNA TGTGCCAGCAGCCCCCCCGGCCCTAGAGTATACGAGCAGTACTTC. Translation: CASSPPGPRVYEQYF. V and J are TRBV9 and TRBJ2-7, with unresolved D. Trimming cost V 4 bases and J 4 bases, with 18 bases left between them. CDR3 length equals 15 residues. Germline V gene data show CDR1 as SGDLS and CDR2 as YYNGEE.

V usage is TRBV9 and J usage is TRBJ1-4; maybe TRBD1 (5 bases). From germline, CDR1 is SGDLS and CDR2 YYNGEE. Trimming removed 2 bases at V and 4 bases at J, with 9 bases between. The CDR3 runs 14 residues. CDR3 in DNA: TGTGCCAGCAGCGTTAGGGGTAGTAATGAAAAACTGTTTTTT. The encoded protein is CASSVRGSNEKLFF.

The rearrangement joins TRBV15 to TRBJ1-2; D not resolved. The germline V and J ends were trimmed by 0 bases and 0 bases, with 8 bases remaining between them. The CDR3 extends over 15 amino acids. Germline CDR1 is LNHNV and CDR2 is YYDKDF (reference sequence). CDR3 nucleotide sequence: TGTGCCACCAGCAGAGAAGGTAGAACTAACTATGGCTACACCTTC. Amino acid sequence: CATSREGRTNYGYTF.

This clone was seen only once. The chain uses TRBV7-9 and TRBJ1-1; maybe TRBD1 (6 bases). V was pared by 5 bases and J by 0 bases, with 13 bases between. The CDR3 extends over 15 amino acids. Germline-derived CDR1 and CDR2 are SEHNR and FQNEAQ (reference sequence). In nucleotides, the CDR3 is TGTGCCAGCAGCACCGGACAGCGGATGAACACTGAAGCTTTCTTT. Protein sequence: CASSTGQRMNTEAFF.

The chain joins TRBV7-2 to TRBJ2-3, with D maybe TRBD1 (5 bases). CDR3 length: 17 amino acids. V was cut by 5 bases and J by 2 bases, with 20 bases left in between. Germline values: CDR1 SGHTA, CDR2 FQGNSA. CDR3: CASSPSPIRVPTDTQYF. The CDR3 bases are TGTGCCAGCAGCCCCTCTCCCATCAGGGTACCCACAGATACGCAGTATTTT.

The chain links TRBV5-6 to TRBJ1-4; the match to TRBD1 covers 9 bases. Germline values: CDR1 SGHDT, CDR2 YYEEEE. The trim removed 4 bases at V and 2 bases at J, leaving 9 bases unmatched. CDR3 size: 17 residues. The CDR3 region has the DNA TGTGCCAGCAGCAACCCGGGACAGGGTATGACTAATGAAAAACTGTTTTTT. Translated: CASSNPGQGMTNEKLFF. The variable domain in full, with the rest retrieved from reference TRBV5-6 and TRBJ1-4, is DAGVTQSPTHLIKTRGQQVTLRCSPKSGHDTVSWYQQALGQGPQFIFQYYEEEERQRGNFPDRFSGHQFPNYSSELNVNALLLGDSALYLCASSNPGQGMTNEKLFFGSGTQLSVL.

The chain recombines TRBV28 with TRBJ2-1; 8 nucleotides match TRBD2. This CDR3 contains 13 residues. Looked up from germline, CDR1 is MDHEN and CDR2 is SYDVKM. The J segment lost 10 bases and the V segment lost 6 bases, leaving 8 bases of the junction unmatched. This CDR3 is CASSPGLALEQFF. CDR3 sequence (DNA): TGTGCCAGCAGCCCTGGACTAGCTTTAGAGCAGTTCTTC.

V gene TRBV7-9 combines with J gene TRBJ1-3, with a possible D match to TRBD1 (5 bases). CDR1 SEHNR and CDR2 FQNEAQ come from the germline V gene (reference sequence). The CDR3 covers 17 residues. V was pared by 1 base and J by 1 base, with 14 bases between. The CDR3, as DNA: TGTGCCAGCAGCTTAGGTATATCGACAGCATCTGGAAACACCATATATTTT. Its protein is CASSLGISTASGNTIYF. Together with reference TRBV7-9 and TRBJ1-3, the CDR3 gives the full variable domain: DTGVSQNPRHKITKRGQNVTFRCDPISEHNRLYWYRQTLGQGPEFLTYFQNEAQLEKSRLLSDRFSAERPKGSFSTLEIQRTEQGDSAMYLCASSLGISTASGNTIYFGEGSWLTVV.

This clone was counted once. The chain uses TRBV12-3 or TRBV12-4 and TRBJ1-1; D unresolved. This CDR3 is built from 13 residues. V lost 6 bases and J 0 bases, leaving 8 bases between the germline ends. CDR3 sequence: CASRTGLNTEAFF. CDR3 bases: TGTGCCAGCAGAACCGGGCTGAACACTGAAGCTTTCTTT.

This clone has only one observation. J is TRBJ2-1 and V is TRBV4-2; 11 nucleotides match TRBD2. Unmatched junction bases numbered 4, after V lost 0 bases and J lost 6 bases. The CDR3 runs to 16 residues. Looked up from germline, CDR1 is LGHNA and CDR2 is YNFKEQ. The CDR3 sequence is CASSQDDSGGANEQFF. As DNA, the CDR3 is TGTGCCAGCAGCCAAGATGATAGCGGGGGGGCCAATGAGCAGTTCTTC.